This T cell receptor beta chain derives from a study of technical replicates of blood from a handful of donors. Produced via immunoSEQ multiplex PCR; TCRdb's table is partial and in-frame only. This sample has about 80,000 clones, with approximately 97% found just once. CDR3 length: 14 amino acids. Germline CDR1 and CDR2: SGHNT and YYREEE (reference sequence). Trimming took off 5 bases at V and 2 bases at J, with 14 bases between the two ends. Sequencing was done on a sample of T cells isolated from PBMCs. The chain recombines TRBV5-4 with TRBJ2-7, with a tentative D call TRBD1 (5 bases). The origin of this receptor is a human donor in good health. CDR3 loop: CASRETVQTYEQYF. In nucleotides, the CDR3 is TGTGCCAGCAGGGAGACAGTGCAAACCTACGAGCAGTACTTC.